Below, one T cell receptor (beta chain) is given with its context. Data came from immunoSEQ multiplex PCR; TCRdb stores just in-frame clones and leaves some out. This sample yields some 28,000 clones, of which 89% are seen a single time; 0.45% to 0.6% belongs to the top ten. The source of the sample is a study of T cell changes during pregnancy in multiple sclerosis. CDR1 is MNHEY, CDR2 SVGAGI, per germline. The CDR3 contains 13 residues. Losses at the gene ends were 5 bases for V and 13 bases for J; bases not matched to a gene: 12. Sample: CD4+ T cells from peripheral blood mononuclear cells, taken in the first trimester of pregnancy. The rearrangement uses TRBV6-5 and TRBJ2-7, with TRBD2 matching 9 bases. This TCR was sampled from a female donor in good health, enrolled as a control in a pregnancy study. In nucleotides, the CDR3 is TGTGCCAGCAGTCCCGGACTAGCGCGGGCAAGATACTTC. It yields the protein CASSPGLARARYF.